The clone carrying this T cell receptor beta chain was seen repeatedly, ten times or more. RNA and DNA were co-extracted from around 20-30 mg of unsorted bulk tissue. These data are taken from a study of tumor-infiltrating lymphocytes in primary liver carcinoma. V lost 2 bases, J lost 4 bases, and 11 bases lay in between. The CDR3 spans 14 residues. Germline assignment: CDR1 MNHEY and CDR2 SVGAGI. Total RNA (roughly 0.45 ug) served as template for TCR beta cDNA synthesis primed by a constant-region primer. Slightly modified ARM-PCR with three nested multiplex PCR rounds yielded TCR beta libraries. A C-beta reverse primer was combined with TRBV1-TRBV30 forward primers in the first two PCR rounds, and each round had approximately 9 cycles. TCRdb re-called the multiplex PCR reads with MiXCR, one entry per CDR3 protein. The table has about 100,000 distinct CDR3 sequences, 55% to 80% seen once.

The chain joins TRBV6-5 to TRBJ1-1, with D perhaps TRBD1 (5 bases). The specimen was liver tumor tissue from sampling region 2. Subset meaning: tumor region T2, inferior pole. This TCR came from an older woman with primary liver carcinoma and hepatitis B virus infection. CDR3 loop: CASSYRGVGTEAFF. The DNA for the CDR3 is TGTGCCAGCAGTTACAGGGGTGTAGGCACTGAAGCTTTCTTT.